The 3 T cell receptor beta chains given below trace back to one sample, sequenced in a study of blood T cell repertoires in COVID-19. Sequencing used immunoSEQ multiplex PCR; TCRdb keeps in-frame clones, though not all of them. The sample records about 39,000 clones, more than 70% being singletons. The sequenced material came from peripheral blood. The source is a human donor in a cohort sampled during active COVID-19.

The chain recombines TRBV11-2 with TRBJ1-2, with D unresolved. V shed 5 bases and J shed 8 bases, with 18 bases lying between them. Looked up from germline, CDR1 is SGHAT and CDR2 is FQNNGV. This CDR3 region has 14 residues. The CDR3 DNA is TGTGCCAGCAGCCCCGGTCGGGTGAGGGAAGGCTACACCTTC. The encoded protein is CASSPGRVREGYTF.

This rearrangement joins TRBV5-4 to TRBJ2-5; TRBD2 agrees at 7 bases. The CDR3 is made up of 14 amino acids. Germline V gives CDR1 SGHNT, CDR2 YYREEE (reference sequence). The ends lost 0 bases at V and 8 bases at J; junction bases unmatched: 7. Here the CDR3 reads CASSLDSGAKTQYF. The DNA of the CDR3 is TGTGCCAGCAGCTTGGACAGCGGGGCCAAAACCCAGTACTTC.

The chain couples TRBV19 to TRBJ2-7; 10 positions agree with TRBD1. J was trimmed by 3 bases and V by 7 bases; bases with no gene match: 6. This CDR3 is built from 14 residues. Germline V gene lookup returns CDR1 LNHDA and CDR2 SQIVND (reference sequence). CDR3 sequence: CASTPTGGIYEQYF. The CDR3 region has the DNA TGTGCCAGTACCCCGACAGGGGGCATCTACGAGCAGTACTTC.